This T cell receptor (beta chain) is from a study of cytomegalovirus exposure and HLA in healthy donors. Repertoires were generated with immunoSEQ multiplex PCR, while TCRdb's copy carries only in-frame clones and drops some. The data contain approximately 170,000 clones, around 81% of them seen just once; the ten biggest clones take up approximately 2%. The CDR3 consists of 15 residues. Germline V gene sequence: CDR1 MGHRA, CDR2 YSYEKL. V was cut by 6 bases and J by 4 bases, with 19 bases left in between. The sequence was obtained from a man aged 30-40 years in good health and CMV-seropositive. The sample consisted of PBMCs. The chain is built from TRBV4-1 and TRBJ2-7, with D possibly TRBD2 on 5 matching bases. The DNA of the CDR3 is TGCGCCAGCAGTTCCGTTGCTCACGGGGAATACGAGCAGTACTTC. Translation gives CASSSVAHGEYEQYF.